Presented here are 20 T cell receptor beta chains from one specimen sequenced in a study of blood T cell repertoires in COVID-19. Clones were read by immunoSEQ multiplex PCR, and TCRdb kept only the in-frame ones, dropping some. Seen here are 260,000 or so clones, about 85% observed once, and the top ten hold 2% to 3%. Sequencing used PBMCs or T cells enriched from blood (not recorded which). These receptors were taken from a woman between 50 and 59 years old who had recovered from COVID-19.

The chain is built from TRBV10-3 and TRBJ2-5, with 10 bases lining up with TRBD1. The CDR3 covers 16 residues. Germline V CDR1 and CDR2: ENHRY, SYGVKD. J was trimmed by 5 bases and V by 4 bases; bases with no gene match: 10. The CDR3 is CAISAPGQGFEETQYF. In DNA, the CDR3 is TGTGCCATCAGTGCCCCGGGACAGGGGTTTGAGGAGACCCAGTACTTC.

The chain links TRBV28 to TRBJ1-2; 8 bases are a match to TRBD1. This CDR3 has 11 residues. The V gene's germline CDR1 is MDHEN and CDR2 SYDVKM. V shed 8 bases and J 6 bases; nucleotides not matched to a gene: 2. For the CDR3, the DNA is TGTGCCAGCCGACAGGGGAATGGCTACACCTTC. Translated, it gives CASRQGNGYTF.

The CDR3 sequence: CASRGNRENTEAFF. As DNA, the CDR3 is TGTGCCAGCAGGGGAAACAGGGAGAACACTGAAGCTTTCTTT. The rearrangement links TRBV28 to TRBJ1-1; weak D call: TRBD1 (6 bases). With 6 bases removed from V and 1 base from J, the gap between germline ends came to 12 bases. The germline V gene encodes CDR1 MDHEN and CDR2 SYDVKM. This CDR3 spans 14 amino acids.

This clone was observed a single time. The J gene is TRBJ2-1, the V gene TRBV7-3, with TRBD2 matching over 10 bases. Unmatched junction bases numbered 4, after V lost 4 bases and J lost 4 bases. In germline, CDR1 is SGHTA, CDR2 FQGTGA. The CDR3 totals 15 residues. CDR3 nucleotides: TGTGCCAGCAGCTCACTAGCGGGGTCTTACAATGAGCAGTTCTTC. This gives the protein CASSSLAGSYNEQFF.

The chain combines TRBV9 with TRBJ1-1; TRBD1 is a possible D gene (5 bases). This CDR3 region has 17 residues. The germline V gene has CDR1 SGDLS and CDR2 YYNGEE. The V end lost 5 bases, the J end lost 0 bases, and 20 bases lay between the germline ends. CDR3 in amino acids: CASSSGPRGGVNTEAFF. CDR3 coding DNA: TGTGCCAGCAGTTCCGGGCCAAGGGGTGGGGTGAACACTGAAGCTTTCTTT. The whole variable domain, filled in from reference TRBV9 and TRBJ1-1, reads DSGVTQTPKHLITATGQRVTLRCSPRSGDLSVYWYQQSLDQGLQFLIQYYNGEERAKGNILERFSAQQFPDLHSELNLSSLELGDSALYFCASSSGPRGGVNTEAFFGQGTRLTVV.

The chain combines TRBV5-1 with TRBJ1-1; possibly TRBD1 for D (6 bases). Germline CDR1 SGHRS, CDR2 YFSETQ. This CDR3 contains 14 residues. Trimming stripped 6 bases from V and 1 base from J, with 13 bases between. DNA of the CDR3: TGCGCCAGCAAGGGACAAAGTTCGAACACTGAAGCTTTCTTT. Amino acids: CASKGQSSNTEAFF.

The chain has TRBV4-1 and TRBJ2-3, with 8 bases aligning to TRBD1. Trimming took 0 bases from V and 5 from J; bases not matched to a gene: 7. Germline V lookup: CDR1 MGHRA, CDR2 YSYEKL. The CDR3 has 16 residues. The CDR3 region has the DNA TGCGCCAGCAGCCAAGAGGGGAGACAGGGGATAGATACGCAGTATTTT. Residues: CASSQEGRQGIDTQYF.

This clone was observed once. The chain uses TRBV27 and TRBJ1-2, with TRBD1 matching 7 bases. The ends lost 8 bases at V and 3 bases at J; junction bases unmatched: 6. CDR1 is MNHEY, CDR2 SMNVEV, per germline (reference sequence). The CDR3 extends over 13 amino acids. The CDR3 loop is CASRDRDYYGYTF. In nucleotides, the CDR3 is TGTGCCAGCCGGGACAGAGACTACTATGGCTACACCTTC.

V is TRBV28 and J is TRBJ2-7, with D maybe TRBD1 (5 bases). The CDR3 totals 14 residues. V lost 10 bases, J lost 2 bases, and 18 bases lay in between. Per germline, CDR1 MDHEN and CDR2 SYDVKM. CDR3 coding DNA: TGTGCCACCTGTCGGGCCATAGGGGCCTACGAGCAGTACTTC. This sequence encodes CATCRAIGAYEQYF. The entire variable domain, with the rest obtained from reference TRBV28 and TRBJ2-7, is as follows: DVKVTQSSRYLVKRTGEKVFLECVQDMDHENMFWYRQDPGLGLRLIYFSYDVKMKEKGDIPEGYSVSREKKERFSLILESASTNQTSMYLCATCRAIGAYEQYFGPGTRLTVT.

This chain joins TRBV27 and TRBJ1-5; 9 bases are a match to TRBD1. Germline V gene data show CDR1 as MNHEY and CDR2 as SMNVEV (reference sequence). The CDR3 contains 14 residues. The ends lost 5 bases at V and 5 bases at J; junction bases unmatched: 4. CDR3 sequence (DNA): TGTGCCAGCAGTCTGACAGGGGGACATCAGCCCCAGCATTTT. This sequence encodes CASSLTGGHQPQHF.

CDR3 protein: CASSESLLRSRGNQPQHF. CDR3 DNA sequence: TGTGCCAGCAGTGAATCATTGCTTAGGTCCAGGGGAAATCAGCCCCAGCATTTT. The chain joins TRBV2 to TRBJ1-5, with a possible D match to TRBD1 (6 bases). This CDR3 is 18 amino acids long. Germline CDR1 and CDR2: SNHLY and FYNNEI. V was cut by 2 bases and J by 4 bases, with 21 bases left in between.

The gene calls are TRBV29-1 and TRBJ1-1; D gene unclear. Trimming pared 6 bases from V and 1 base from J, leaving 9 bases between. The CDR3 consists of 12 residues. Germline V gene sequence: CDR1 SQVTM, CDR2 ANQGSEA. The CDR3 here is CSVIPQNTEAFF. The CDR3 DNA follows: TGCAGCGTGATCCCACAGAACACTGAAGCTTTCTTT. The whole variable domain, filled in from reference TRBV29-1 and TRBJ1-1, reads SAVISQKPSRDICQRGTSLTIQCQVDSQVTMMFWYRQQPGQSLTLIATANQGSEATYESGFVIDKFPISRPNLTFSTLTVSNMSPEDSSIYLCSVIPQNTEAFFGQGTRLTVV.

The genes are TRBV2 and TRBJ1-2; D perhaps matches TRBD1 (6 bases). The V end was cut by 0 bases, the J end by 4 bases, with 12 bases between. The CDR3 is made up of 15 amino acids. The germline V gene encodes CDR1 SNHLY and CDR2 FYNNEI. The CDR3 sequence: CASSEARETGYGYTF. The CDR3 DNA sequence: TGTGCCAGCAGTGAAGCGCGAGAGACAGGCTATGGCTACACCTTC.

This chain joins TRBV28 and TRBJ1-3, with a tentative D call TRBD1 (6 bases). The CDR3 has 16 amino acids. Per germline, CDR1 MDHEN and CDR2 SYDVKM. V was trimmed by 7 bases and J by 5 bases, leaving 21 bases between them. The CDR3 sequence: CASTVWGRGERNTIYF. In DNA, the CDR3 is TGTGCCAGCACCGTCTGGGGCAGGGGAGAAAGAAACACCATATATTTT.

The chain joins TRBV15 to TRBJ1-3; D is undetermined. Germline V gives CDR1 LNHNV, CDR2 YYDKDF (reference sequence). This CDR3 region has 16 residues. Trimming took 1 base from V and 1 from J, leaving 11 bases between them. The CDR3 DNA follows: TGTGCCACCAGCAGAGGACACGGGGTTTCTGGAAACACCATATATTTT. Protein sequence: CATSRGHGVSGNTIYF.

This clone was seen more than once but under ten times. V is TRBV5-1 and J is TRBJ1-6, with D tentatively TRBD1 (6 bases). The germline V gene encodes CDR1 SGHRS and CDR2 YFSETQ. This CDR3 has 14 residues. The germline V and J ends were trimmed by 2 bases and 10 bases, with 13 bases remaining between them. For the CDR3, the DNA is TGCGCCAGCAGCTTAGGGGGTGAAGGGTCACCCCTCCACTTT. This translates into CASSLGGEGSPLHF.

This rearrangement joins TRBV28 to TRBJ1-6; no reliable D call. Looked up from germline, CDR1 is MDHEN and CDR2 is SYDVKM. The CDR3 is made up of 16 amino acids. Trimming cost V 4 bases and J 0 bases, with 10 bases left between them. The CDR3 protein is CASSSKQSSYNSPLHF. In DNA, the CDR3 is TGTGCCAGCAGTTCTAAACAGAGCTCCTATAATTCACCCCTCCACTTT.

The V and J genes are TRBV27 and TRBJ1-2; perhaps TRBD1 as D (6 bases). The CDR3 loop spans 12 amino acids. Trimming left V 5 bases short and J 7 bases short, with 11 bases between. Looked up from germline, CDR1 is MNHEY and CDR2 is SMNVEV (reference sequence). The CDR3 coding sequence is TGTGCCAGCAGTCCCAGCAGGGGTGGCTACACCTTC. Translation: CASSPSRGGYTF.

V and J are TRBV21-1 and TRBJ1-2; the table's D call of TRBD1 was not tested on the DNA. TRBV21-1 is a pseudogene locus. CDR3 length equals 15 residues. CDR3 coding DNA: TGTGCCAGCAGCAAGGGATGCAGGGGGATAATTGGCTACACCTTC. Protein product: CASSKGCRGIIGYTF.

The V and J genes are TRBV24-1 and TRBJ2-5; 10 bases map to TRBD1. In germline, CDR1 is KGHDR, CDR2 SFDVKD. V was pared by 5 bases and J by 4 bases, with 6 bases of the junction left unmatched. The CDR3 length is 15 residues. DNA of the CDR3: TGTGCCACCAGTGCCCGACAGGGGGCTGGAGAGACCCAGTACTTC. Translated, it gives CATSARQGAGETQYF.